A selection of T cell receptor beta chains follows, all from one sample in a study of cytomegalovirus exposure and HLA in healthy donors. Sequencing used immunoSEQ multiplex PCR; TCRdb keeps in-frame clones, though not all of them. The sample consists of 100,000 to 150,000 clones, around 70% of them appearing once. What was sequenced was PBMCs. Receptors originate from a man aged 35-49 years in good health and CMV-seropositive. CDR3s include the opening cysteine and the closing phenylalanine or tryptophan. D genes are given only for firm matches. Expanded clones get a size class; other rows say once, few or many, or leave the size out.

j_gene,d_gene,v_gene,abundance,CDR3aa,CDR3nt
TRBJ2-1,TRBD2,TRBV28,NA,CASSLSPAGGYNEQFF,TGTGCCAGCAGTTTGTCCCCAGCGGGAGGCTACAATGAGCAGTTCTTC
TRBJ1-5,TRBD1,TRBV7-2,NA,CASSPGRGVNQPQHF,TGTGCCAGCAGCCCGGGCAGGGGGGTCAATCAGCCCCAGCATTTT
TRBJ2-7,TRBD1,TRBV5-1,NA,CASSRQGSSYEQYF,TGCGCCAGCAGCCGACAGGGGTCCTCCTACGAGCAGTACTTC
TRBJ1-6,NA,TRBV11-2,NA,CASSLTGGPYNSPLHF,TGTGCCAGCAGCTTAACAGGTGGTCCCTATAATTCACCCCTCCACTTT
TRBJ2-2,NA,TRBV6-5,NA,CASSFTGGELFF,TGTGCCAGCAGTTTTACAGGAGGGGAGCTGTTTTTT
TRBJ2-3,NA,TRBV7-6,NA,CASSFFSGQSTDTQYF,TGTGCCAGCAGCTTTTTTAGCGGCCAAAGCACAGATACGCAGTATTTT
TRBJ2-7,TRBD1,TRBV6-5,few,CASRPTRQGTYEQYF,TGTGCCAGCAGACCCACCCGACAGGGAACCTACGAGCAGTACTTC
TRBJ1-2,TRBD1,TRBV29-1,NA,CSVVEGAWYGYTF,TGCAGCGTTGTTGAGGGGGCATGGTATGGCTACACCTTC
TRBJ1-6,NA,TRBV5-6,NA,CASRPRTDNSPLHF,TGTGCCAGCAGGCCTCGGACAGATAATTCACCCCTCCACTTT
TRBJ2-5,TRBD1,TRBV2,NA,CASRSGTDFQETQYF,TGTGCCAGCAGATCTGGGACAGACTTTCAAGAGACCCAGTACTTC
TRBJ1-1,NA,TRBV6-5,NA,CASSYSSQGTEAFF,TGTGCCAGCAGTTACTCGAGTCAGGGGACTGAAGCTTTCTTT
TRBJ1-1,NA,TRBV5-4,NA,CASSSPSGGNTEAFF,TGTGCCAGCAGCTCCCCTTCGGGAGGGAACACTGAAGCTTTCTTT
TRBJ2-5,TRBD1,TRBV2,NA,CASTPRRTGGGETQYF,TGTGCCAGCACCCCCAGGAGGACAGGGGGCGGAGAGACCCAGTACTTC
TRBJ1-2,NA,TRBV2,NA,CASSERKLVAVYGYTF,TGTGCCAGCAGCGAGAGGAAGTTGGTGGCAGTTTATGGCTACACCTTC
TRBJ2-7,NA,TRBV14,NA,CASSQETWGITGYEQYF,TGTGCCAGCAGCCAAGAAACGTGGGGCATCACGGGCTACGAGCAGTACTTC
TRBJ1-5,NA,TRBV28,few,CASSLGGGTNQPQHF,TGTGCCAGCAGTCTTGGGGGAGGAACCAATCAGCCCCAGCATTTT
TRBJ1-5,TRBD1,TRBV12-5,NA,CASGLVRDSRSYQPQHF,TGTGCTAGTGGTTTGGTACGGGACAGCAGGTCGTATCAGCCCCAGCATTTT
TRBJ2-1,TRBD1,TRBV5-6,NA,CASSWADRDYNEQFF,TGTGCCAGCAGCTGGGCGGACAGGGATTACAATGAGCAGTTCTTC
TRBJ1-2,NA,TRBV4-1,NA,CASSQDFQAANYGYTF,TGCGCCAGCAGCCAAGATTTCCAGGCAGCTAACTATGGCTACACCTTC
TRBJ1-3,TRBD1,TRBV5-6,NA,CASTATGQGQVTIYF,TGTGCCAGCACGGCGACGGGACAGGGTCAAGTAACCATATATTTT
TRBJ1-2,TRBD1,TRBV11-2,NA,CASSGTGGPAFYGYTF,TGTGCCAGCAGCGGGACAGGGGGCCCCGCCTTTTATGGCTACACCTTC
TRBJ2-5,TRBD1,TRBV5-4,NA,CASSYDRGQRKTQYF,TGTGCCAGCAGCTATGACAGGGGGCAGCGAAAGACCCAGTACTTC
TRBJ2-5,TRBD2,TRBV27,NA,CASSNLKGAGGRETQYF,TGTGCCAGCAGTAATCTTAAGGGAGCGGGGGGGCGGGAGACCCAGTACTTC
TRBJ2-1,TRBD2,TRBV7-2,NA,CASSLLAGGEGHEQFF,TGTGCCAGCAGCTTACTAGCGGGAGGGGAAGGACATGAGCAGTTCTTC
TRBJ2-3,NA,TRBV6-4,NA,CASSRERTDTQYF,TGTGCCAGCAGTAGGGAGCGCACAGATACGCAGTATTTT
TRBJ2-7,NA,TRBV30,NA,CASQGLSYEQYF,TGTGCCTCCCAGGGCCTCTCCTACGAGCAGTACTTC
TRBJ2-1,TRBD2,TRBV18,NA,CASSVSGSSYNEQFF,TGTGCCAGCTCAGTTAGCGGGAGCTCCTACAATGAGCAGTTCTTC
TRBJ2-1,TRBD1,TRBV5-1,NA,CASSGGQGDPTYNEQFF,TGCGCCAGCAGTGGGGGACAGGGGGACCCAACCTACAATGAGCAGTTCTTC
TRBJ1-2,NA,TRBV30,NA,CAWKAGRRPYGYTF,TGTGCCTGGAAAGCAGGGCGGAGACCCTATGGCTACACCTTC
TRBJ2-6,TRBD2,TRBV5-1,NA,CASSLMVGLAGSSGANVLTF,TGCGCCAGCAGCTTGATGGTCGGGCTAGCGGGATCCTCTGGGGCCAACGTCCTGACTTTC
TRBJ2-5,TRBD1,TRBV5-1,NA,CASSLGTGGETQYF,TGCGCCAGCAGCCTCGGGACAGGGGGGGAGACCCAGTACTTC
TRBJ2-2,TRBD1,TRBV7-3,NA,CASSFGQGSGELFF,TGTGCCAGCAGCTTTGGACAGGGAAGCGGGGAGCTGTTTTTT
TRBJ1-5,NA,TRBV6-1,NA,CASNHRDSNQPQHF,TGTGCCAGCAACCACAGGGATAGCAATCAGCCCCAGCATTTT
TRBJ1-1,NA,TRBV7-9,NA,CASSAQVTEAFF,TGTGCCAGCAGCGCACAAGTCACTGAAGCTTTCTTT
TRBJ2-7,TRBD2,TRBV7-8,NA,CASSPSVRGFDEQYF,TGTGCCAGCAGCCCCTCGGTGCGGGGGTTCGACGAGCAGTACTTC
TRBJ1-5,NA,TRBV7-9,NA,CSSSQGDVGRNQPQHF,TGTTCCAGCAGCCAAGGGGATGTCGGGCGCAATCAGCCCCAGCATTTT
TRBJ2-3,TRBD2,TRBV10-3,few,CAITARVAGIDTQYF,TGTGCCATCACCGCTCGGGTAGCGGGGATAGATACGCAGTATTTT
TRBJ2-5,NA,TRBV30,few,CAWSVRGGLGETQYF,TGTGCCTGGAGTGTACGAGGAGGGTTGGGGGAGACCCAGTACTTC
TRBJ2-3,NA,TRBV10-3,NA,CAISEGGDTQYF,TGTGCCATCAGTGAGGGAGGTGATACGCAGTATTTT
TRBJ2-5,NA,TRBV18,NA,CASSSGDGTQYF,TGTGCCAGCTCGTCAGGGGACGGGACCCAGTACTTC
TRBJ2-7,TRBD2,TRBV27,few,CASSLVAGGPSYEQYF,TGTGCCAGCAGCCTGGTAGCGGGAGGCCCCTCCTACGAGCAGTACTTC
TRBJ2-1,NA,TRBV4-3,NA,CASSQVGGQYNEQFF,TGCGCCAGCAGCCAAGTAGGGGGACAATACAATGAGCAGTTCTTC
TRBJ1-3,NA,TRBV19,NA,CASSAGYGNTIYF,TGTGCCAGTAGTGCGGGGTATGGAAACACCATATATTTT
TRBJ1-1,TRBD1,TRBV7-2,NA,CASSPGQANTEAFF,TGTGCCAGCAGTCCAGGACAGGCGAACACTGAAGCTTTCTTT
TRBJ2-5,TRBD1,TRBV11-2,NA,CASSLDGDRVETQYF,TGTGCCAGCAGCTTAGATGGGGACAGGGTTGAGACCCAGTACTTC
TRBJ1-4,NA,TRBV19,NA,CAATRGGGGEKLFF,TGTGCCGCTACTCGCGGGGGGGGAGGTGAAAAACTGTTTTTT
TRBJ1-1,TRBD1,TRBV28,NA,CASSLWGQGRGNTEAFF,TGTGCCAGCAGTTTATGGGGACAGGGGAGGGGGAACACTGAAGCTTTCTTT
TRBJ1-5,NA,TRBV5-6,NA,CASSLRRYTNQPQHF,TGTGCCAGCAGCTTGCGGCGGTATACCAATCAGCCCCAGCATTTT
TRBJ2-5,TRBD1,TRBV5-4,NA,CASSLATGGWETQYF,TGTGCCAGCAGCTTGGCGACAGGGGGCTGGGAGACCCAGTACTTC
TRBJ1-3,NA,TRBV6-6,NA,CASSYPQVTSGNTIYF,TGTGCCAGCAGTTACCCTCAGGTTACCTCTGGAAACACCATATATTTT
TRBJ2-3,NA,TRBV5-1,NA,CASSLTGGSTDTQYF,TGCGCCAGCAGCTTGACGGGGGGCTCCACAGATACGCAGTATTTT